These 14 T cell receptor beta chains were all obtained from the same sample, sequenced in a study of T cells in Graves' hyperthyroidism and ophthalmopathy (dated by TCRdb to 2018 to 2020). Library construction relied on multiplex PCR. Sequenced on an Illumina HiSeq 2000. The TCR beta CDR3 regions were amplified from RNA transcripts. The TCR CDR3 was subjected to a first round of RT-PCR using the HTBI primer set and the Qiagen OneStep RT-PCR kit. TCRdb itself trimmed the public reads at Q25 with fastp, ran MiXCR and retained productive beta chains. Entries are consolidated by CDR3 protein sequence, retaining the most common genes and DNA. The sample table contains about 400,000 distinct CDR3 sequences; only one count was recorded for 15% to 18% of them. The top ten constitute roughly an eighth of the sample. The material sequenced was blood. These receptors were taken from a woman between 18 and 29 years old with Graves' hyperthyroidism.

This clonotype was seen repeatedly, ten times or more. V is TRBV12-3 or TRBV12-4 and J is TRBJ2-7; 8 nucleotides match TRBD2. The CDR3 totals 13 residues. J gave up 3 bases and V 6 bases, and 4 bases lay outside the gene matches. Here the CDR3 DNA reads TGTGCCAGCAGCTCGACTAGCGACTACGAGCAGTACTTC. This encodes CASSSTSDYEQYF.

This clonotype was detected only a few times. The V gene is TRBV18, the J gene TRBJ2-7; TRBD1 agrees at 7 bases. The V gene's germline CDR1 is KGHSH and CDR2 LQKENI. The CDR3 loop spans 17 amino acids. After removal of 5 bases from V and 1 base from J, the junction contained 14 bases not matched to a gene. The CDR3 DNA is TGTGCCAGCTCAACGGGACAGAGGGGGCGGTTATCCTACGAGCAGTACTTC. Translating it yields CASSTGQRGRLSYEQYF.

This clonotype was seen repeatedly, ten times or more. The rearrangement uses TRBV6-1 and TRBJ1-2; 7 bases match TRBD1. J lost 1 base, V lost 5 bases, and 10 bases had no gene match. There are 16 residues in the CDR3. Germline lookup yields CDR1 MNHNS and CDR2 SASEGT. CDR3 coding DNA: TGTGCCAGCAGTCTGACGACAGGGAAATATAACTATGGCTACACCTTC. The encoded protein is CASSLTTGKYNYGYTF.

This clonotype appeared many times. The chain employs TRBV27 and TRBJ1-2; 9 bases agree with TRBD1. V shed 8 bases and J 6 bases; nucleotides not matched to a gene: 13. CDR1 is MNHEY, CDR2 SMNVEV, per germline (reference sequence). This CDR3 is 15 amino acids long. In DNA, the CDR3 is TGTGCCAGCGGATCTCCGGGACAGGGATTTAATGGCTACACCTTC. This codes for CASGSPGQGFNGYTF.

This clonotype was recorded many times. The V gene is TRBV7-2, the J gene TRBJ2-3, with 8 bases identical to TRBD2. The V gene's germline CDR1 is SGHTA and CDR2 FQGNSA. Germline trimming cut 6 bases from V and 0 bases from J; bases unmatched to any gene: 8. The CDR3 covers 16 residues. CDR3 nucleotide sequence: TGTGCCAGCAGGGATCCGGGACTAGTAAGCACAGATACGCAGTATTTT. This gives the protein CASRDPGLVSTDTQYF.

This clonotype appeared many times. The chain recombines TRBV7-9 with TRBJ2-3, with D maybe TRBD1 (6 bases). Germline V gene sequence: CDR1 SEHNR, CDR2 FQNEAQ (reference sequence). The ends were cut back, 3 bases at V and 1 base at J, with 8 bases in the middle. The CDR3 has 14 amino acids. The CDR3 reads CASSFYRGTDTQYF. CDR3 nucleotides: TGTGCCAGCAGCTTCTACAGGGGCACAGATACGCAGTATTTT.

This clonotype was seen just once. The V and J genes are TRBV6-5 and TRBJ2-5; D remains ambiguous. CDR3 length: 13 residues. Deletions cut 4 bases from V and 4 bases from J, with 10 bases between. CDR1 MNHEY and CDR2 SVGAGI come from the germline V gene. CDR3 bases: TGTGCCAGCAGTTTGCGCTCCCCAGAGACCCAGTACTTC. Translation: CASSLRSPETQYF.

The sample holds many counts of this clonotype. This chain uses TRBV20-1 with TRBJ2-7, with D perhaps matching TRBD2 (5 bases). Germline CDR1 reads DFQATT; CDR2 reads SNEGSKA (reference sequence). Trimming removed 2 bases at V and 3 bases at J, with 8 bases between. This CDR3 comprises 12 residues. Here the CDR3 reads CSARRDYYEQYF. The CDR3 region has the DNA TGCAGTGCTAGACGGGATTACTACGAGCAGTACTTC.

Only a few counts were recorded for this clonotype. The V gene is TRBV5-1, the J gene TRBJ1-5, with a tentative D call TRBD1 (5 bases). V was cut by 4 bases and J by 6 bases, with 11 bases left in between. This CDR3 comprises 13 residues. The germline gives CDR1 SGHRS, CDR2 YFSETQ. CDR3 in amino acids: CASSRTGGQPQHF. CDR3 DNA: TGCGCCAGCAGCAGGACGGGGGGTCAGCCCCAGCATTTT.

This clonotype was seen a handful of times. V and J are TRBV9 and TRBJ2-2, with a possible D match to TRBD2 (6 bases). V lost 3 bases and J lost 0, with 12 bases in between. Germline V gene sequence: CDR1 SGDLS, CDR2 YYNGEE. The CDR3 extends over 16 amino acids. CDR3 DNA sequence: TGTGCCAGCAGCGGAAGCGGGTGGGCGAACACCGGGGAGCTGTTTTTT. Translated: CASSGSGWANTGELFF.

At least ten counts were recorded for this clonotype. This chain uses TRBV14 with TRBJ1-1; D is unclear. Trimming pared 4 bases from V and 4 bases from J, leaving 13 bases between. The germline gives CDR1 SGHDN, CDR2 FVKESK. This CDR3 has 14 residues. CDR3 loop: CASSRRAFGTEAFF. The CDR3 DNA is TGTGCCAGCAGCCGACGGGCCTTTGGCACTGAAGCTTTCTTT.

The chain couples TRBV6-2 or TRBV6-3 to TRBJ1-5; possibly TRBD1 for D (6 bases). Germline CDR1 MNHEY, CDR2 SVGEGT. Deletions cut 5 bases from V and 4 bases from J, with 15 bases between. This CDR3 comprises 15 residues. The CDR3 region is CASSPGVGLNQPQHF. The CDR3 bases are TGTGCCAGCAGTCCAGGGGTAGGCCTAAATCAGCCCCAGCATTTT.

The CDR3 DNA follows: TGTGCCAGCCGACGGGGGTCAGTTAACAATGAGCAGTTCTTC. This sequence encodes CASRRGSVNNEQFF. J is TRBJ2-1 and V is TRBV6-1, with D tentatively TRBD2 (6 bases). The germline V and J ends were trimmed by 8 bases and 5 bases, with 16 bases remaining between them. Looked up from germline, CDR1 is MNHNS and CDR2 is SASEGT. There are 14 residues in the CDR3.

This clonotype was recorded many times. The V call is TRBV12-3 or TRBV12-4, the J call TRBJ2-2; the D gene is possibly TRBD1 (5 bases). The CDR3 runs to 14 residues. V was shortened by 6 bases and J by 6 bases, with 14 bases between the two germline ends. The CDR3 reads CASRGAGFSGELFF. The CDR3 DNA reads TGTGCCAGCAGAGGTGCAGGGTTTTCCGGGGAGCTGTTTTTT.